The 19 T cell receptor beta chains in this list originate from one sample, sequenced in a study of human T cells and chemical hapten exposure. The time point here: pre-sensitization, week 0. Treatment of the sample: therapeutic diphenylcyclopropenone sensitization with weekly scalp DPC. Via MiXCR, TCRdb re-called the RACE reads, giving one row per CDR3 protein. This table holds some 200,000 distinct CDR3 sequences, around 30% found once. The sequenced sample was whole blood, obtained in connection with sensitization to the hapten diphenylcyclopropenone (DPC). These receptors were taken from a woman in her thirties with alopecia areata. Some clones in this sample may be carry-over from other donors' samples.

This clonotype was seen a handful of times. The chain uses TRBV6-6 and TRBJ2-7, with TRBD1 as a possible D gene (6 bases). The CDR3 has 13 amino acids. Germline V gene data show CDR1 as MNHNY and CDR2 as SVGAGI (reference sequence). Between the trimmed V and J ends, which lost 6 bases and 1 base, there was a span of 10 bases. The CDR3 DNA sequence: TGTGCCAGCAGGAGACAGGATTCCTACGAGCAGTACTTC. Protein: CASRRQDSYEQYF.

The rearrangement links TRBV19 to TRBJ2-4, with TRBD1 as a possible D gene (6 bases). V was trimmed by 6 bases and J by 0 bases, leaving 9 bases between them. CDR3 length: 14 amino acids. The germline V gene has CDR1 LNHDA and CDR2 SQIVND (reference sequence). The CDR3 nucleotides read TGTGCCAGTAGGGACAGTTTAGCCAAAAACATTCAGTACTTC. It translates to CASRDSLAKNIQYF.

The chain employs TRBV28 and TRBJ2-4, with D perhaps TRBD1 (6 bases). The length of the CDR3 is 14 residues. From germline, CDR1 is MDHEN and CDR2 SYDVKM. Trimming removed 6 bases from V and 3 bases from J, with 12 bases in between. The CDR3 loop is CASSGRGIKNIQYF. CDR3 DNA: TGTGCCAGCAGCGGCAGGGGTATCAAAAACATTCAGTACTTC.

The V call is TRBV21-1, the J call TRBJ2-2; TRBD2 is taken as the D call from the table, unchecked against the DNA. TRBV21-1 is a listed pseudogene. CDR3 length equals 22 residues. The CDR3: CASSKETVGLAGGKGNTGELFF. DNA for the CDR3: TGTGCCAGCAGCAAAGAGACCGTGGGACTAGCGGGAGGAAAAGGAAATACCGGGGAGCTGTTTTTT.

This clonotype was counted a few times. This sequence joins TRBV12-3 or TRBV12-4 and TRBJ2-3, with TRBD2 as a possible D gene (6 bases). The CDR3 contains 14 residues. V was clipped by 6 bases and J by 6 bases, with 16 bases between them. Written as DNA, the CDR3 is TGTGCCAGCAGCCCCGGGACTTCAATGGATACGCAGTATTTT. Protein product: CASSPGTSMDTQYF.

This clonotype was recorded only once. The chain has TRBV29-1 and TRBJ2-3, with D perhaps matching TRBD1 (6 bases). Per germline, CDR1 SQVTM and CDR2 ANQGSEA. The ends were cut back, 3 bases at V and 2 bases at J, with 21 bases in the middle. The CDR3 has 17 residues. The CDR3 spells CSVDWVGGKSNTDTQYF. The DNA of the CDR3 is TGCAGCGTTGACTGGGTTGGGGGCAAATCAAACACAGATACGCAGTATTTT.

The chain has TRBV6-2 or TRBV6-3 and TRBJ1-1, with TRBD1 identical over 10 bases. The CDR3 totals 15 residues. The trim removed 7 bases at V and 0 bases at J, leaving 5 bases unmatched. Germline V gene data show CDR1 as MNHEY and CDR2 as SVGEGT. The DNA for the CDR3 is TGTGCCAGCACAAGACAGGGGGCGGTGAACACTGAAGCTTTCTTT. This gives the protein CASTRQGAVNTEAFF.

The CDR3 sequence: CASSSDSRGETQYF. CDR3 DNA sequence: TGTGCCAGCAGTTCAGACTCCCGTGGGGAGACCCAGTACTTC. This chain uses TRBV28 with TRBJ2-5; D gene unclear. The CDR3 extends over 14 amino acids. Germline V gene sequence: CDR1 MDHEN, CDR2 SYDVKM. With 4 bases removed from V and 5 bases from J, the gap between germline ends came to 14 bases.

This chain connects TRBV15 to TRBJ2-7, with D unclear. The CDR3 has 15 amino acids. Germline V gene lookup returns CDR1 LNHNV and CDR2 YYDKDF (reference sequence). Deletions cut 0 bases from V and 5 bases from J, with 14 bases between. CDR3 sequence: CATSRDLPRAHEQYF. The CDR3 nucleotides read TGTGCCACCAGCAGAGATTTGCCACGGGCCCACGAGCAGTACTTC.

The rearrangement joins TRBV4-2 to TRBJ2-7; D not resolved. In germline, CDR1 is LGHNA, CDR2 YNFKEQ. Trimming pared 3 bases from V and 2 bases from J, leaving 11 bases between. This CDR3 region has 14 residues. The CDR3 DNA is TGTGCCAGCAGCCACATTGGCCTGGCCTACGAGCAGTACTTC. Amino acids: CASSHIGLAYEQYF.

The gene calls are TRBV5-1 and TRBJ2-5; the D gene is possibly TRBD1 (5 bases). Germline values: CDR1 SGHRS, CDR2 YFSETQ. This CDR3 region has 14 residues. Trimming removed 2 bases at V and 3 bases at J, with 11 bases between. The CDR3 nucleotides are TGCGCCAGCAGCTTTAATGACAGAAAAGAGACCCAGTACTTC. This encodes CASSFNDRKETQYF.

This clonotype occurred a few times. This chain uses TRBV5-1 with TRBJ2-3, with a possible D match to TRBD1 (7 bases). The V end lost 4 bases, the J end lost 7 bases, and 16 bases lay between the germline ends. The CDR3 contains 14 residues. In germline, CDR1 is SGHRS, CDR2 YFSETQ. The CDR3 is CASSGGTEPYTQYF. The CDR3, as DNA: TGCGCCAGCAGCGGGGGGACAGAGCCTTATACGCAGTATTTT.

The chain couples TRBV4-3 to TRBJ2-7, with D possibly TRBD1 on 5 matching bases. This CDR3 spans 15 amino acids. The V end was cut by 0 bases, the J end by 9 bases, with 18 bases between. CDR1 and CDR2 (germline): LGHNA, YSLEER. CDR3 amino acids: CASSQDRKGSWGQYF. The CDR3 DNA sequence: TGCGCCAGCAGCCAAGATAGGAAGGGGTCTTGGGGGCAGTACTTC.

This clonotype was recorded a few times. This sequence joins TRBV20-1 and TRBJ2-7; 7 bases align to TRBD2. The junction had 10 bases not matched to a gene; V was cut back by 6 bases and J by 5 bases. There are 13 residues in the CDR3. Germline loops: CDR1 DFQATT, CDR2 SNEGSKA (reference sequence). CDR3 in amino acids: CSAPGLADHEQYF. DNA for the CDR3: TGCAGTGCCCCGGGGCTAGCGGACCACGAGCAGTACTTC.

This CDR3 is CASSLNNYGYTF. Here the CDR3 DNA reads TGTGCCAGCAGCTTGAACAACTATGGCTACACCTTC. V is TRBV11-2 and J is TRBJ1-2; no clear D. The CDR3 loop spans 12 amino acids. Germline assignment: CDR1 SGHAT and CDR2 FQNNGV. Deletions cut 3 bases from V and 2 bases from J, with 4 bases between.

The rearrangement joins TRBV7-2 to TRBJ1-4; 7 bases are shared with TRBD1. V trimming: 1 base; J trimming: 7 bases; junction bases outside the gene matches: 12. CDR1 and CDR2 from the germline V gene are SGHTA and FQGNSA. CDR3 length equals 17 residues. The CDR3 protein is CASSLDIGTAAGEKLFF. The CDR3 nucleotides are TGTGCCAGCAGCTTAGATATCGGGACAGCGGCTGGTGAAAAACTGTTTTTT.

The chain employs TRBV7-2 and TRBJ1-4, with TRBD1 matching 7 bases. Germline lookup yields CDR1 SGHTA and CDR2 FQGNSA. J was trimmed by 8 bases and V by 1 base; bases with no gene match: 4. This CDR3 is 14 amino acids long. CDR3 sequence reads: CASSLEQGREKLFF. CDR3 in DNA: TGTGCCAGCAGCTTAGAACAGGGGAGAGAAAAACTGTTTTTT.

The chain joins TRBV10-3 to TRBJ2-2; 7 bases map to TRBD2. The CDR3 has 16 residues. V dropped 5 bases and J dropped 6; count of bases not matched to a gene: 12. Germline values: CDR1 ENHRY, CDR2 SYGVKD. The CDR3 DNA reads as TGTGCCATCAGTCACCCGGGGGGACGTTCGGCCGGGGAGCTGTTTTTT. Translating it yields CAISHPGGRSAGELFF.

In this sample, this clonotype turned up a few times. The CDR3 loop reads CASRLTSTGPESPLHF. The CDR3 region has the DNA TGTGCCAGCAGACTCACCTCAACAGGGCCAGAATCACCCCTCCACTTT. The gene calls are TRBV4-2 and TRBJ1-6, with a possible D match to TRBD1 (6 bases). V was cut by 6 bases and J by 10 bases, with 22 bases left in between. The germline CDR1 and CDR2 sequences are LGHNA and YNFKEQ. The CDR3 is 16 residues long.